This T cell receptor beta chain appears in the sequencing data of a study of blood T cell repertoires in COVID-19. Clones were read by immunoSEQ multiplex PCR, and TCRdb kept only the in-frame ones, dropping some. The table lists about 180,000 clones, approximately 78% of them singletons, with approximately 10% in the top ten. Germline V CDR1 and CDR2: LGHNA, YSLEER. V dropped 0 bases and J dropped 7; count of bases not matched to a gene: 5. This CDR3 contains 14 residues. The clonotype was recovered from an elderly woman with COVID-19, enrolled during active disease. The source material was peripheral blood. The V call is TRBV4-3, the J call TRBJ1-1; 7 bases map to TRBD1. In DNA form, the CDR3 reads TGCGCCAGCAGCCAAGATCTAGGGGGCGGTGAAGCTTTCTTT. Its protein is CASSQDLGGGEAFF.